Presented here are 22 T cell receptor beta chains from one specimen sequenced in a study of CD8+CD57+ T cells in acquired aplastic anemia. Profiles of TCR beta VDJ and CDR3 were generated from a genomic DNA template. Via MiXCR, TCRdb re-called the reads, giving one row per CDR3 protein. The sample consists of over 150,000 distinct CDR3 sequences, 71% of them appearing once. Those patients picked for sequencing had displayed CD8+CD57+ cell expansion on flow cytometry. The sample taken for sequencing was sorted CD4+, CD8+, or CD8+CD57+ T cells (not recorded which) from PBMCs. The receptors originated from a human donor with aplastic anemia.

DNA of the CDR3: TGTGCCAGCACTCTGTTACAGAACAATTCACCCCTCCACTTT. Its protein product is CASTLLQNNSPLHF. The J gene is TRBJ1-6, the V gene TRBV7-2; D not certain. The CDR3 loop spans 14 amino acids. CDR1 SGHTA and CDR2 FQGNSA come from the germline V gene. V was clipped by 7 bases and J by 7 bases, with 14 bases between them.

V usage is TRBV2 and J usage is TRBJ2-5; no reliable D call. The CDR3 loop spans 12 amino acids. Germline V gives CDR1 SNHLY, CDR2 FYNNEI. Trimming shortened V by 4 bases and J by 6 bases, and 9 bases separated the two germline ends. CDR3 nucleotide sequence: TGTGCCAGCAGTGGGTCCGTGCAGACCCAGTACTTC. Protein product: CASSGSVQTQYF.

The chain uses TRBV7-2 and TRBJ2-7; 7 positions agree with TRBD1. The CDR3 is made up of 15 amino acids. The germline V gene encodes CDR1 SGHTA and CDR2 FQGNSA. The ends lost 5 bases at V and 2 bases at J; junction bases unmatched: 9. CDR3 residues: CASSRIRDSTYEQYF. CDR3 coding DNA: TGTGCCAGCAGCCGGATCCGGGACAGTACCTACGAGCAGTACTTC.

V is TRBV7-9 and J is TRBJ1-2; 9 nucleotides agree with TRBD1. V was pared by 5 bases and J by 1 base, with 5 bases of the junction left unmatched. CDR1 and CDR2 from the germline V gene are SEHNR and FQNEAQ (reference sequence). The CDR3 contains 15 residues. This CDR3 reads CASSPRTGVNYGYTF. CDR3 DNA sequence: TGTGCCAGCAGCCCCCGGACAGGGGTTAACTATGGCTACACCTTC.

V gene TRBV24-1 combines with J gene TRBJ1-1, with D uncertain. CDR1 is KGHDR and CDR2 is SFDVKD in the germline V gene. V lost 7 bases, J lost 1 base, and 15 bases lay in between. This CDR3 is 15 amino acids long. The CDR3: CATRDTGVRNTEAFF. The DNA of the CDR3 is TGTGCCACCAGGGATACGGGCGTTAGGAACACTGAAGCTTTCTTT.

This clonotype was seen more than once but under ten times. The rearrangement joins TRBV7-6 to TRBJ2-1, with 11 nucleotides matching TRBD2. CDR3 length: 15 residues. V shed 5 bases, J shed 15 bases, and the junction held 15 bases outside the gene matches. The germline V gene encodes CDR1 SGHVS and CDR2 FNYEAQ. CDR3 DNA sequence: TGTGCCAGCAGCCCCGAGGGACTAGCGGAGAGCGTGGGGTTCTTC. Protein product: CASSPEGLAESVGFF.

CDR3 DNA: TGTGCCAGCAGACGGGCGACAGGGGGGGGAGAGCAGTACTTC. It specifies CASRRATGGGEQYF. V gene TRBV5-6 combines with J gene TRBJ2-7; TRBD1 aligns across 9 bases. Germline V lookup: CDR1 SGHDT, CDR2 YYEEEE. The ends lost 5 bases at V and 7 bases at J; junction bases unmatched: 10. The CDR3 covers 14 residues.

The rearrangement joins TRBV12-5 to TRBJ2-3; 7 nucleotides match TRBD2. The germline CDR1 and CDR2 sequences are LGHNT and FRNRAP. Unmatched junction bases numbered 0, after V lost 1 base and J lost 11 bases. The CDR3 runs 11 residues. CDR3: CASGLGGGQYF. CDR3 DNA sequence: TGTGCTAGTGGTTTGGGGGGGGGGCAGTATTTT.

This clonotype was recorded a few times. The chain uses TRBV28 and TRBJ1-4; maybe TRBD1 (5 bases). Deletions cut 8 bases from V and 7 bases from J, with 11 bases between. The CDR3 covers 12 residues. Germline CDR1 and CDR2: MDHEN and SYDVKM. Here the CDR3 reads CASASRGEKLFF. The CDR3 region has the DNA TGTGCCAGCGCTTCGAGGGGTGAAAAACTGTTTTTT.

This chain links TRBV24-1 with TRBJ2-7; TRBD1 aligns across 7 bases. V lost 5 bases and J lost 5; bases outside the gene matches: 5. The germline V gene encodes CDR1 KGHDR and CDR2 SFDVKD. This CDR3 region has 13 residues. The CDR3 bases are TGTGCCACCAGTGCCCTAGGACAGGACGAGCAGTACTTC. Translating gives CATSALGQDEQYF.

This rearrangement joins TRBV10-3 to TRBJ1-1; 7 nucleotides agree with TRBD1. After removal of 5 bases from V and 11 bases from J, the junction contained 11 bases not matched to a gene. The CDR3 is made up of 13 amino acids. Germline CDR1 is ENHRY and CDR2 is SYGVKD. The CDR3 reads CAISKKTGEDAFF. The CDR3, as DNA: TGTGCCATCAGTAAAAAAACAGGGGAGGATGCTTTCTTT.

For this clonotype: The junction departs from germline at one end; a sequencing error may be responsible. The rearrangement joins TRBV2 to TRBJ2-1, with TRBD2 identical over 11 bases. This CDR3 comprises 17 residues. CDR1 SNHLY and CDR2 FYNNEI come from the germline V gene. The CDR3 reads CASSEALLGLADNEQLF. As DNA, the CDR3 is TGTGCCAGCAGTGAAGCGCTATTGGGACTAGCGGACAATGAGCAGCTCTTC.

In this sample, this clonotype turned up many times. The chain combines TRBV6-5 with TRBJ1-6; TRBD1 is a possible D gene (6 bases). CDR1 MNHEY and CDR2 SVGAGI come from the germline V gene. Deletions cut 4 bases from V and 5 bases from J, with 12 bases between. This CDR3 region has 15 residues. CDR3 coding DNA: TGTGCCAGCAGTTTACAGGGAGGTGATAATTCACCCCTCCACTTT. It translates to CASSLQGGDNSPLHF.

The chain carries TRBV12-5 and TRBJ2-3, with D tentatively TRBD1 or TRBD2 (6 bases each). Germline V gene data show CDR1 as LGHNT and CDR2 as FRNRAP. The CDR3 loop spans 12 amino acids. V was shortened by 6 bases and J by 6 bases, with 10 bases between the two germline ends. The CDR3 sequence: CASGLGGDTQYF. CDR3 DNA sequence: TGTGCTAGTGGCCTAGGGGGGGATACGCAGTATTTT.

Only a few counts were recorded for this clonotype. This chain connects TRBV11-1 to TRBJ2-7; D remains ambiguous. The CDR3 is 10 residues long. Between the trimmed V and J ends, which lost 8 bases and 4 bases, there was a span of 6 bases. Per germline, CDR1 SGHAT and CDR2 FQDESV (reference sequence). The CDR3 DNA reads as TGTGCCAGCGGGATATACGAGCAGTACTTC. This sequence encodes CASGIYEQYF.

V and J are TRBV20-1 and TRBJ2-3; 10 nucleotides agree with TRBD2. With 6 bases clipped from V and 2 bases from J, the junction kept 5 bases outside the gene matches. Per germline, CDR1 DFQATT and CDR2 SNEGSKA (reference sequence). The CDR3 covers 14 residues. This CDR3 reads CSATLAGATDTQYF. CDR3 nucleotides: TGCAGTGCAACTCTAGCGGGGGCCACAGATACGCAGTATTTT.

Only a few counts were recorded for this clonotype. This sequence joins TRBV20-1 and TRBJ2-2, with 7 bases lining up with TRBD2. CDR3 size: 15 residues. Looked up from germline, CDR1 is DFQATT and CDR2 is SNEGSKA (reference sequence). After removal of 1 base from V and 7 bases from J, the junction contained 9 bases not matched to a gene. CDR3 DNA sequence: TGCAGTGCTAGAGCCAGCGGGGACGCGGTCGGGGAGCTGTTTTTT. Amino acids: CSARASGDAVGELFF.

The chain combines TRBV24-1 with TRBJ2-1; TRBD1 or TRBD2 may be the D gene (5 bases each). V lost 2 bases and J lost 2, with 12 bases in between. Germline CDR1 is KGHDR and CDR2 is SFDVKD. The CDR3 loop spans 16 amino acids. DNA for the CDR3: TGTGCCACCAGTGATTCTGGGGGTATCCCCTACAATGAGCAGTTCTTC. Translation: CATSDSGGIPYNEQFF.

This clonotype came up once. One end of the junction does not line up with germline, which may come from a read error. J is TRBJ2-3 and V is TRBV12-3 or TRBV12-4, with TRBD2 identical over 11 bases. The CDR3 totals 14 residues. The CDR3 nucleotides are TGTGCCAGCAGGTTAGCGGGGGGGCTGGATACGCAGTATTTT. Residues: CASRLAGGLDTQYF.

J is TRBJ1-3 and V is TRBV19; 7 bases map to TRBD1. J was trimmed by 0 bases and V by 6 bases; bases with no gene match: 2. CDR3 length equals 14 residues. CDR1 and CDR2 from the germline V gene are LNHDA and SQIVND (reference sequence). DNA of the CDR3: TGTGCCAGTAGAACAGGGGACTCTGGAAACACCATATATTTT. The encoded protein is CASRTGDSGNTIYF.

The sample holds a few counts of this clonotype. The chain combines TRBV6-4 with TRBJ1-2, with D uncertain. Germline CDR1 reads MRHNA; CDR2 reads SNTAGT. CDR3 length equals 13 residues. Deletions cut 3 bases from V and 2 bases from J, with 7 bases between. Here the CDR3 reads CASSDSGNYGYTF. In DNA, the CDR3 is TGTGCCAGCAGTGATTCGGGAAACTATGGCTACACCTTC.

The CDR3 DNA follows: TGTGCCAGCACTCCCTCCTACCCCGTAGGGAAAACCCAAGAGACCCAGTACTTC. As protein: CASTPSYPVGKTQETQYF. The chain links TRBV2 to TRBJ2-5, with unresolved D. The CDR3 covers 18 residues. Germline lookup yields CDR1 SNHLY and CDR2 FYNNEI. With 7 bases removed from V and 1 base from J, the gap between germline ends came to 25 bases.